The 8 T cell receptor beta chains below were found in one sample sequenced in a study of post-analysis software for immune sequencing data. Prepared libraries of TCR beta cDNA carried unique molecular identifiers. In TCRdb, the PCR reads were re-called with MiXCR into one record per CDR3 protein. The sample lists about 160,000 distinct CDR3 sequences; about 37% were seen once. The sample consisted of blood, taken after autologous hematopoietic stem cell transplantation. These receptors were collected from a girl under 18 with multiple sclerosis.

The rearrangement joins TRBV10-2 to TRBJ2-1; the D gene is possibly TRBD2 (5 bases). CDR3 length: 14 amino acids. Germline values: CDR1 WSHSY, CDR2 SAAADI. The V and J ends lost 4 bases and 2 bases respectively, with 9 bases between them. For the CDR3, the DNA is TGCGCCAGCAGTGGGGAGATCGCCTACAATGAGCAGTTCTTC. Its protein is CASSGEIAYNEQFF.

The CDR3 region is CASSHEDTQYF. The CDR3 DNA sequence: TGTGCCAGCAGCCACGAAGATACGCAGTATTTT. The rearrangement uses TRBV7-9 and TRBJ2-3; no reliable D call. Germline values: CDR1 SEHNR, CDR2 FQNEAQ (reference sequence). CDR3 size: 11 residues. V lost 5 bases, J lost 5 bases, and 5 bases lay in between.

In its sample, this clonotype was seen a few times. V and J are TRBV6-6 and TRBJ2-7; 11 bases agree with TRBD2. After removal of 6 bases from V and 4 bases from J, the junction contained 11 bases not matched to a gene. The CDR3 loop spans 16 amino acids. Germline V gives CDR1 MNHNY, CDR2 SVGAGI (reference sequence). CDR3 DNA sequence: TGTGCCAGCAGCCCTGGACTAGCGGGTGTCTCTTACGAGCAGTACTTC. Protein: CASSPGLAGVSYEQYF.

The chain carries TRBV24-1 and TRBJ2-7; 7 bases match TRBD1. The V segment lost 1 base and the J segment 5 bases; nucleotides outside the gene matches: 7. This CDR3 is built from 15 residues. Looked up from germline, CDR1 is KGHDR and CDR2 is SFDVKD. The CDR3 region has the DNA TGTGCCACCAGTGATTTTTCACAGGGGAGAAACGAGCAGTACTTC. It translates to CATSDFSQGRNEQYF.

The J gene is TRBJ1-5, the V gene TRBV9; D remains ambiguous. Germline V gives CDR1 SGDLS, CDR2 YYNGEE. The CDR3 totals 15 residues. V was clipped by 0 bases and J by 8 bases, with 15 bases between them. The CDR3 DNA reads TGTGCCAGCAGCGTAGATGGTGCCCGATCGGAGCCCCAGCATTTT. Protein sequence: CASSVDGARSEPQHF.

V is TRBV28 and J is TRBJ2-3; 10 positions agree with TRBD1. CDR1 and CDR2 from the germline V gene are MDHEN and SYDVKM. The CDR3 runs to 15 residues. The CDR3: CASRRDRGRTDTQYF. The DNA for the CDR3 is TGTGCATCCCGGCGGGACAGGGGTCGCACAGATACGCAGTATTTT.

In its sample, this clonotype was seen a few times. The chain carries TRBV28 and TRBJ1-1; a possible D gene is TRBD1 (6 bases). The CDR3 runs 16 residues. With 3 bases removed from V and 1 base from J, the gap between germline ends came to 15 bases. Germline CDR1 and CDR2: MDHEN and SYDVKM. This CDR3 reads CASSFAGVGTNTEAFF. The CDR3 nucleotides are TGTGCCAGCAGTTTTGCAGGGGTCGGGACGAACACTGAAGCTTTCTTT.

This clonotype was counted only a few times. The chain combines TRBV15 with TRBJ2-3; unclear D gene. Trimming stripped 2 bases from V and 4 bases from J, with 10 bases between. CDR3 length equals 14 residues. Germline V gene sequence: CDR1 LNHNV, CDR2 YYDKDF (reference sequence). This CDR3 is CATSRRPESDTQYF. Here the CDR3 DNA reads TGTGCCACCAGCAGACGCCCCGAGTCAGATACGCAGTATTTT.